This T cell receptor (beta chain) is drawn from a study of graft-versus-host responses after intestinal transplantation (dated by TCRdb to about 2021). With respect to the entire study: Multivisceral, liver-intestinal, or isolated intestinal transplants were received by the recipients. The cohort enrolled 20 to 30 intestinal transplant recipients including one retransplant, and a few patients lacking pretransplant specimens were excluded. A peak of at least 4% donor T cells among recipient peripheral blood mononuclear cells was the definition used for donor T cell macrochimerism. Rather than being sequenced by the commercial service, samples from a few later patients were sequenced in-house on an Illumina MiSeq and processed with MiXCR. Bulk TCR-beta CDR3 sequencing was used to track graft-versus-host and host-versus-graft alloreactive T cell clones in the graft, circulation and bone marrow after intestinal transplantation. Every recipient was given anti-thymocyte globulin induction, followed by around three years of maintenance tacrolimus and steroids. Alloreactive clones were identified by sequencing pre-transplant mixed lymphocyte reaction products and comparing them with unstimulated pre-transplant donor and recipient T cells.

Interpreted using the paper, the time point label stands for: cells obtained before transplantation from donor or recipient. CD3+CD4+ and CD3+CD8+ populations were FACS-sorted from unstimulated pre-transplant donor and recipient cells taken from spleen or lymph nodes. The method behind the library was the immunoSEQ multiplex PCR assay. For most patients, genomic DNA was isolated with the Qiagen DNeasy Blood and Tissue Kit and shipped frozen to Adaptive Biotechnologies for TCR sequencing. High-throughput TCR-beta CDR3 sequencing of genomic DNA from most patients was performed by Adaptive Biotechnologies. From the authors' description of their analysis: Adaptive's ImmunoSEQ software supplied the TCR sequencing data for around 17 patients, while MiXCR and VDJtools were used to process three other patients. CD4 versus CD8 sorting errors were corrected by removing sequences found in both subsets at a frequency ratio below 5:1. CDR3 nucleotide sequences shared between donor and recipient were removed because their origin could not be assigned. At least 2-fold expansion over unstimulated cells and a minimum CFSE-low frequency of 0.002% (template counts) or 0.001% (read counts) were required for clones to be classified as alloreactive. A clone was considered mappable if detected in the sequenced pre-transplant spleen, lymph node, or MLR CFSE-low populations of the donor or recipient. The cumulative frequency of alloreactive clones was calculated as a percentage of all sequences, weighted by copy number. The table comes from immuneACCESS by way of TCRdb, which keeps in-frame sequences with V and J called. Part of the clones is missing from these tables; in studies checked, under half for an unresolved V gene and the rest for unknown reasons. The DNA was the basis for D and trimming; V, J and clone size are from that table. The sample table lists some 110,000 clones, about 92% of them with a count of one. Around 1% of the sample rests with the top ten.

On this clone itself: No cognate antigen has been identified for it. No per-base quality is available; no much larger clone lies one base away.

Looking up the germline V gene yields CDR1 MNHNS and CDR2 SASEGT. The CDR3 sequence holds 13 residues, the cysteine and phenylalanine included. This entry keeps only the CDR3 DNA: 39 bases, framed from base 1. V gives up 7 bases and J gives up 5 bases, and the segment between their germline ends measures 14 bases. Broad study findings and their caveats: GvH clones were detected in recipient bone marrow, and some of these GvH clones were observed earlier in ileal mucosa or blood, consistent with an intestinal mucosal origin. Early after transplant, peak levels of circulating GvH clones were found to be associated with declines in HvG clones. In the allografts of patients with donor T cell macrochimerism, GvH to HvG T cell clonal ratios were high. The conclusions were limited by the relatively low number and heterogeneity of the intestinal transplant patients.

The starting material was unstimulated CD8+ T cells sorted from spleen or lymph node cells, obtained before transplant. The chain employs TRBV6-1 and TRBJ2-5, with an unclear D gene assignment. The sequence came from a human donor who was the organ donor for an intestinal transplant. The CDR3 is CASMDPPEETQYF. The DNA reads as follows: TGTGCCAGCATGGACCCGCCAGAGGAGACCCAGTACTTC.